The 3 T cell receptor beta chains below come from one sample, sequenced in a study of T cell responses to AZD1222 COVID-19 vaccine. Assay used: immunoSEQ multiplex PCR; TCRdb lists only in-frame clones, some missing. Of over 100,000 clones in the sample, 65% to 90% were seen once. The sequencing here drew on peripheral blood, taken 28 days after the second dose of the MenACWY control vaccine. Receptors were obtained from an adult who received the MenACWY meningococcal vaccine as a control.

The chain couples TRBV4-1 to TRBJ1-1, with D possibly TRBD1 on 6 matching bases. Germline-derived CDR1 and CDR2 are MGHRA and YSYEKL. The CDR3 extends over 14 amino acids. The V and J ends lost 2 bases and 4 bases respectively, with 11 bases between them. The CDR3 DNA follows: TGCGCCAGCAGCCAAACGGGGACACTCACTGAAGCTTTCTTT. Its protein is CASSQTGTLTEAFF.

The rearrangement uses TRBV2 and TRBJ1-4; no clear D gene. Between the trimmed V and J ends, which lost 6 bases and 4 bases, there was a span of 15 bases. The CDR3 is 15 residues long. Germline values: CDR1 SNHLY, CDR2 FYNNEI. In DNA form, the CDR3 reads TGTGCCAGCAGCTCCTACAGTGTCGTTAATGAAAAACTGTTTTTT. Residues: CASSSYSVVNEKLFF.

V usage is TRBV7-2 and J usage is TRBJ2-3, with 8 bases identical to TRBD2. CDR3 size: 17 residues. CDR1 is SGHTA and CDR2 is FQGNSA in the germline V gene. The V segment lost 5 bases and the J segment 2 bases; nucleotides outside the gene matches: 12. CDR3 DNA: TGTGCCAGCAGCGCCCGCAAAAAGCGGGGGTACACAGATACGCAGTATTTT. This gives the protein CASSARKKRGYTDTQYF.